The 31 T cell receptor beta chains presented below share a single source sample, sequenced in a study of T cells in Graves' hyperthyroidism and ophthalmopathy. Amplification targeted TCR beta CDR3 regions from RNA transcripts. Initially, a first-round RT-PCR of the TCR CDR3 employed the HTBI primer set. One entry per CDR3 protein, called by TCRdb with MiXCR from the multiplex PCR reads. The sample carries about 210,000 distinct CDR3 sequences, approximately 17% recorded once. Sequencing was done on a sample of blood. These receptors were taken from a man aged 50 to 59 with Graves' hyperthyroidism.

In this sample, this clonotype turned up a few times. V gene TRBV6-2 or TRBV6-3 combines with J gene TRBJ2-5; D is uncertain. The CDR3 totals 14 residues. From germline, CDR1 is MNHEY and CDR2 SVGEGT. With 0 bases removed from V and 2 bases from J, the gap between germline ends came to 7 bases. CDR3 in amino acids: CASSYSEVQETQYF. The CDR3 DNA reads as TGTGCCAGCAGTTACTCCGAGGTACAAGAGACCCAGTACTTC.

Many counts were recorded for this clonotype. The chain employs TRBV30 and TRBJ1-2; 7 positions agree with TRBD1. Germline V CDR1 and CDR2: GTSNPN, SVGIG (reference sequence). CDR3 length equals 12 residues. J was trimmed by 7 bases and V by 4 bases; bases with no gene match: 6. The CDR3 sequence is CAWTRQGLGYTF. For the CDR3, the DNA is TGTGCCTGGACCAGACAGGGTCTTGGCTACACCTTC.

The CDR3 loop is CASYRRPNEKLFF. Written as DNA, the CDR3 is TGTGCCAGCTACAGGAGACCTAATGAAAAACTGTTTTTT. This rearrangement joins TRBV27 to TRBJ1-4, with D perhaps matching TRBD1 (5 bases). CDR3 length: 13 amino acids. Trimming removed 8 bases at V and 3 bases at J, with 10 bases between. Germline V lookup: CDR1 MNHEY, CDR2 SMNVEV (reference sequence).

This CDR3 is CASSRGTDKYF. The DNA for the CDR3 is TGTGCCAGCAGCCGAGGGACAGATAAGTACTTC. This chain joins TRBV6-1 and TRBJ2-4, with 7 bases matching TRBD1. V dropped 6 bases and J dropped 14; count of bases not matched to a gene: 7. The CDR3 consists of 11 residues. Germline loops: CDR1 MNHNS, CDR2 SASEGT.

Concerning this clonotype: This may come from a read error, since a much larger clone is one base off. The genes are TRBV5-1 and TRBJ1-1; D not certain. Germline CDR1 reads SGHRS; CDR2 reads YFSETQ. V lost 0 bases to trimming and J lost 8 bases, with 5 bases between them. This CDR3 region has 11 residues. In DNA form, the CDR3 reads TGCGCCAGCAGCTTGGAACCCGAAGCTTTCTTT. It yields the protein CASSLEPEAFF.

There are many counts of this clonotype. The V and J genes are TRBV5-1 and TRBJ1-5; the D gene is possibly TRBD1 (6 bases). Germline V lookup: CDR1 SGHRS, CDR2 YFSETQ. This CDR3 spans 17 amino acids. Between the trimmed V and J ends, which lost 2 bases and 1 base, there was a span of 16 bases. CDR3 sequence reads: CASSFLPQGASNQPQHF. The CDR3 nucleotides are TGCGCCAGCAGCTTTCTCCCACAGGGCGCGAGCAATCAGCCCCAGCATTTT.

This clonotype was seen a handful of times. The V gene is TRBV29-1, the J gene TRBJ2-3, with 10 bases identical to TRBD1. Germline lookup yields CDR1 SQVTM and CDR2 ANQGSEA. This CDR3 comprises 12 residues. V shed 5 bases and J 6 bases; nucleotides not matched to a gene: 2. The CDR3 DNA follows: TGCAGCGTTAGACAGGGGGCTGATACGCAGTATTTT. Residues: CSVRQGADTQYF.

This clonotype came up a few times. The rearrangement uses TRBV15 and TRBJ2-7; 11 positions agree with TRBD2. V lost 5 bases and J lost 7; bases outside the gene matches: 13. Germline V CDR1 and CDR2: LNHNV, YYDKDF (reference sequence). The CDR3 consists of 16 residues. This chain's CDR3 is CATSPVGSGRALEQYF. The CDR3 bases are TGTGCCACCAGCCCGGTGGGTAGCGGGAGGGCCTTAGAGCAGTACTTC.

At least ten counts were recorded for this clonotype. This chain connects TRBV7-2 to TRBJ2-1; TRBD2 is a possible D gene (5 bases). The CDR3 extends over 13 amino acids. The germline CDR1 and CDR2 sequences are SGHTA and FQGNSA. Trimming took 1 base from V and 13 from J, leaving 14 bases between them. CDR3 sequence reads: CASSLERLGEQFF. In DNA, the CDR3 is TGTGCCAGCAGCTTAGAGCGGCTGGGCGAACAGTTCTTC.

In its sample, this clonotype was seen many times. V usage is TRBV28 and J usage is TRBJ2-7, with 7 bases lining up with TRBD1. Looked up from germline, CDR1 is MDHEN and CDR2 is SYDVKM. V shed 10 bases and J 4 bases; nucleotides not matched to a gene: 10. The CDR3 covers 13 residues. The CDR3 DNA reads TGTGCCACCACGCCGGGACAGTCTTACGAGCAGTACTTC. It encodes CATTPGQSYEQYF.

This clonotype was counted between two and nine times. V is TRBV19 and J is TRBJ1-5; tentative D call: TRBD1 (5 bases). The CDR3 spans 15 residues. Germline CDR1 is LNHDA and CDR2 is SQIVND (reference sequence). V was clipped by 4 bases and J by 2 bases, with 12 bases between them. The DNA of the CDR3 is TGTGCCAGTAGTAGAGGGGTATGGGGCAATCAGCCCCAGCATTTT. It is translated as CASSRGVWGNQPQHF.

V and J are TRBV19 and TRBJ2-1, with TRBD1 matching 7 bases. The CDR3 is 14 residues long. V shed 1 base, J shed 12 bases, and the junction held 9 bases outside the gene matches. Germline CDR1 LNHDA, CDR2 SQIVND (reference sequence). CDR3 in amino acids: CASSIARGAGGQFF. The CDR3 region has the DNA TGTGCCAGTAGTATAGCCCGCGGCGCAGGGGGGCAGTTCTTC. Filled out from reference TRBV19 and TRBJ2-1, the complete variable domain reads DGGITQSPKYLFRKEGQNVTLSCEQNLNHDAMYWYRQDPGQGLRLIYYSQIVNDFQKGDIAEGYSVSREKKESFPLTVTSAQKNPTAFYLCASSIARGAGGQFFGPGTRLTVL.

This clonotype was counted between two and nine times. The V call is TRBV10-2, the J call TRBJ1-5; the D gene is possibly TRBD1 (5 bases). CDR1 and CDR2 from the germline V gene are WSHSY and SAAADI. Trimming left V 7 bases short and J 2 bases short, with 15 bases between. The CDR3 length is 15 residues. The CDR3 sequence: CASTEGFSGNQPQHF. Here the CDR3 DNA reads TGCGCCAGCACCGAGGGGTTTTCGGGCAATCAGCCCCAGCATTTT.

A note on this clonotype: Possible read error: a much larger clone is one base away. No conserved phenylalanine or tryptophan is present at the end of the CDR3, so a read error is the likely explanation. The chain employs TRBV7-8 and TRBJ2-7; 7 positions agree with TRBD1. J lost 3 bases, V lost 4 bases, and 0 bases had no gene match. Germline CDR1 reads SGHVS; CDR2 reads FQNEAQ. The CDR3 loop spans 12 amino acids. CDR3 region: CASSWDSYEQYL. CDR3 nucleotide sequence: TGTGCCAGCAGCTGGGACAGCTACGAGCAGTACCTC.

Ten or more counts support this clonotype. This chain connects TRBV3-1 to TRBJ2-4, with 10 bases fitting TRBD2. The CDR3 length is 19 residues. Germline values: CDR1 LGHDT, CDR2 YNNKEL (reference sequence). Losses at the gene ends were 0 bases for V and 0 bases for J; bases not matched to a gene: 8. CDR3 sequence reads: CASSQDYWTSGIAKNIQYF. The CDR3 coding sequence is TGTGCCAGCAGCCAAGATTACTGGACTAGCGGTATAGCCAAAAACATTCAGTACTTC. Together with reference TRBV3-1 and TRBJ2-4, the CDR3 gives the full variable domain: DTAVSQTPKYLVTQMGNDKSIKCEQNLGHDTMYWYKQDSKKFLKIMFSYNNKELIINETVPNRFSPKSPDKAHLNLHINSLELGDSAVYFCASSQDYWTSGIAKNIQYFGAGTRLSVL.

This clonotype was recorded only once. This likely comes from a read error, as the CDR3 has no conserved phenylalanine or tryptophan at its end. This chain uses TRBV18 with TRBJ2-2; the D gene is possibly TRBD2 (5 bases). The V gene's germline CDR1 is KGHSH and CDR2 LQKENI. V lost 3 bases and J lost 1, with 9 bases in between. The CDR3 consists of 15 residues. This CDR3 reads CASSPYSGNTGELFL. The CDR3 nucleotides read TGTGCCAGCTCACCTTACAGCGGGAACACCGGGGAGCTGTTTCTT.

This clonotype was seen repeatedly, ten times or more. The rearrangement joins TRBV12-3 or TRBV12-4 to TRBJ2-4, with D possibly matching TRBD2 (6 bases). This CDR3 region has 15 residues. V was cut by 6 bases and J by 2 bases, with 14 bases left in between. The CDR3 DNA follows: TGTGCCAGCAGAGGCGGGGTGGCGTCCAAAAACATTCAGTACTTC. Amino acid sequence: CASRGGVASKNIQYF.

V gene TRBV27 combines with J gene TRBJ1-2; D may be TRBD1 (6 bases). The CDR3 loop spans 16 amino acids. The germline gives CDR1 MNHEY, CDR2 SMNVEV (reference sequence). The ends were cut back, 0 bases at V and 7 bases at J, with 18 bases in the middle. The CDR3 DNA follows: TGTGCCAGCAGTTTATCGAGCCAGGGGTGGTACCGTGGCTACACCTTC. Its protein product is CASSLSSQGWYRGYTF.

In this sample, this clonotype turned up once. V and J are TRBV5-4 and TRBJ2-3; D may correspond to TRBD1 or TRBD2 (5 bases each). The CDR3 has 15 residues. The ends were cut back, 4 bases at V and 2 bases at J, with 14 bases in the middle. The germline CDR1 and CDR2 sequences are SGHNT and YYREEE (reference sequence). The CDR3 spells CASSLGVLNTDTQYF. In nucleotides, the CDR3 is TGTGCCAGCAGCCTGGGGGTTTTGAACACAGATACGCAGTATTTT. The entire variable domain, with the rest obtained from reference TRBV5-4 and TRBJ2-3, is as follows: ETGVTQSPTHLIKTRGQQVTLRCSSQSGHNTVSWYQQALGQGPQFIFQYYREEENGRGNFPPRFSGLQFPNYSSELNVNALELDDSALYLCASSLGVLNTDTQYFGPGTRLTVL.

This clonotype appeared a few times. The chain has TRBV27 and TRBJ2-5; 7 nucleotides agree with TRBD2. V lost 4 bases, J lost 4 bases, and 9 bases stayed unmatched. This CDR3 is built from 15 residues. Germline CDR1 is MNHEY and CDR2 is SMNVEV (reference sequence). In nucleotides, the CDR3 is TGTGCCAGCAGTTCTGGACTAGGGGCTGGAGAGACCCAGTACTTC. This gives the protein CASSSGLGAGETQYF.

The table lists this clonotype with a few counts. This chain connects TRBV27 to TRBJ2-1; TRBD2 aligns across 12 bases. J gave up 1 base and V 2 bases, and 3 bases lay outside the gene matches. Germline CDR1 MNHEY, CDR2 SMNVEV (reference sequence). The CDR3 is made up of 17 amino acids. CDR3 bases: TGTGCCAGCAGTTTAGAAGGGACTAGCGGGTCCTACAATGAGCAGTTCTTC. Its translation is CASSLEGTSGSYNEQFF.

The rearrangement joins TRBV6-5 to TRBJ2-1, with 10 bases aligning to TRBD2. Germline trimming cut 4 bases from V and 7 bases from J; bases unmatched to any gene: 7. Per the germline V gene, CDR1 is MNHEY and CDR2 is SVGAGI. The CDR3 covers 15 residues. As DNA, the CDR3 is TGTGCCAGCAGTTCCCCTAGCGGGAGTAGTAATGAGCAGTTCTTC. It yields the protein CASSSPSGSSNEQFF.

The chain links TRBV10-3 to TRBJ2-7, with D tentatively TRBD1 or TRBD2 (5 bases each). V lost 4 bases, J lost 2 bases, and 15 bases lay in between. The CDR3 spans 15 residues. Germline V gene sequence: CDR1 ENHRY, CDR2 SYGVKD. The CDR3, as DNA: TGTGCCATCAGTGGGCCCGGGACGGCAACCTACGAGCAGTACTTC. This encodes CAISGPGTATYEQYF.

In its sample, this clonotype was seen many times. V gene TRBV2 combines with J gene TRBJ1-6; 7 positions agree with TRBD1. After removal of 6 bases from V and 9 bases from J, the junction contained 8 bases not matched to a gene. CDR3 length equals 14 residues. CDR1 SNHLY and CDR2 FYNNEI come from the germline V gene. In nucleotides, the CDR3 is TGTGCCAGCAGGGAAAGGGGGCAAGGTTCACCCCTCCACTTT. Translated, it gives CASRERGQGSPLHF.

V is TRBV4-2 and J is TRBJ2-3; D unclear. The germline CDR1 and CDR2 sequences are LGHNA and YNFKEQ. The CDR3 runs to 14 residues. Between the trimmed V and J ends, which lost 0 bases and 0 bases, there was a span of 4 bases. CDR3 amino acids: CASSQDRSTDTQYF. In nucleotides, the CDR3 is TGTGCCAGCAGCCAAGACCGGAGCACAGATACGCAGTATTTT.

The chain employs TRBV12-3 or TRBV12-4 and TRBJ2-6, with D possibly matching TRBD1 (6 bases). The V and J ends lost 7 bases and 4 bases respectively, with 17 bases between them. The CDR3 consists of 16 residues. CDR3 coding DNA: TGTGCCAGCAACCTTGGGGGCCCCCTCGGGGCCAACGTCCTGACTTTC. This sequence encodes CASNLGGPLGANVLTF.

This clonotype was counted many times. V gene TRBV5-6 combines with J gene TRBJ2-3; 9 bases match TRBD2. CDR1 and CDR2 (germline): SGHDT, YYEEEE. CDR3 length: 15 residues. With 4 bases clipped from V and 1 base from J, the junction kept 4 bases outside the gene matches. The CDR3 spells CASSLVAGGTDTQYF. DNA of the CDR3: TGTGCCAGCAGCCTAGTAGCGGGAGGCACAGATACGCAGTATTTT.

The V call is TRBV3-1, the J call TRBJ2-7; D perhaps matches TRBD2 (6 bases). Trimming removed 2 bases at V and 4 bases at J, with 9 bases between. Germline-derived CDR1 and CDR2 are LGHDT and YNNKEL (reference sequence). The CDR3 extends over 13 amino acids. CDR3 sequence (DNA): TGTGCCAGCAGCCAATTAGGGAGGTACGAGCAGTACTTC. Translation: CASSQLGRYEQYF.

This clonotype has ten or more counts. The rearrangement links TRBV28 to TRBJ1-1, with unresolved D. Trimming cost V 6 bases and J 0 bases, with 11 bases left between them. The CDR3 length is 14 residues. The germline V gene encodes CDR1 MDHEN and CDR2 SYDVKM. Here the CDR3 DNA reads TGTGCCAGCAGCTCAAGCAGCATGAACACTGAAGCTTTCTTT. This encodes CASSSSSMNTEAFF.

The V call is TRBV20-1, the J call TRBJ2-7; 13 nucleotides match TRBD2. CDR3 size: 15 residues. CDR1 and CDR2 (germline): DFQATT, SNEGSKA (reference sequence). V lost 4 bases and J lost 2; bases outside the gene matches: 5. CDR3 coding DNA: TGCAGTGCTAAAACCGGGACTAGCGGGACCTACGAGCAGTACTTC. Its translation: CSAKTGTSGTYEQYF.

This clonotype has a count of ten or more. The chain employs TRBV12-3 or TRBV12-4 and TRBJ2-7, with D possibly TRBD2 on 5 matching bases. Trimming removed 2 bases from V and 7 bases from J, with 15 bases in between. The CDR3 has 14 residues. The CDR3 nucleotides read TGTGCCAGCAGTTTAACCCGGCGAACGGGGGAGCAGTACTTC. Its translation is CASSLTRRTGEQYF.